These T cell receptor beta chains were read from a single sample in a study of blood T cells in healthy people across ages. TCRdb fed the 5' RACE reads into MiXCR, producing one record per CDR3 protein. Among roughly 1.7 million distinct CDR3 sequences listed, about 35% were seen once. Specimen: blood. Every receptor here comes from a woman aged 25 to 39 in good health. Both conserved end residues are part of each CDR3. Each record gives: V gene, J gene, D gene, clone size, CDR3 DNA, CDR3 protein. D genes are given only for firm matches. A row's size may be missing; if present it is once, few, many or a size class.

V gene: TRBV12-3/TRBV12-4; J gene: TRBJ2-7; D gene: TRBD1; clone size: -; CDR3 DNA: TGTGCCAGCAGTTTTTGGGACAGGGGGTACGAGCAGTACTTC; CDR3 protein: CASSFWDRGYEQYF
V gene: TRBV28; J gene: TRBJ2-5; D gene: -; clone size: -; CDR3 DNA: TGTGCCAGCAGGCTAGGGGCAATGGAGACCCAGTACTTC; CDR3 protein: CASRLGAMETQYF
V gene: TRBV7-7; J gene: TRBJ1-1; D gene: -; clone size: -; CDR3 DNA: TGTGCCAGCAGCCGAGATATGGTCTCTGAAGCTTTCTTT; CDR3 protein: CASSRDMVSEAFF
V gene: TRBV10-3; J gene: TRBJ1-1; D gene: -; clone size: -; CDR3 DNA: TGTGCCATCAGTGAATTTAACACTGAAGCTTTCTTT; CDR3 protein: CAISEFNTEAFF
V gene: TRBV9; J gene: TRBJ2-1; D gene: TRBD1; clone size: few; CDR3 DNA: TGTGCCAGCAGCGTCACAGGGGGTTTCGTCAATGAGCAGTTCTTC; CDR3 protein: CASSVTGGFVNEQFF
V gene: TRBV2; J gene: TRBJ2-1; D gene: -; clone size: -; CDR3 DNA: TGTGCCAGCAGTGATCGGCGGGGTCCCTACAATGAGCAGTTCTTC; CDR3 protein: CASSDRRGPYNEQFF
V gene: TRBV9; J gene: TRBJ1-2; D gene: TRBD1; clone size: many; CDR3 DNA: TGTGCCAGCAGCGCCAACTGGGGACAGGGGGCCTACACCTTC; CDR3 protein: CASSANWGQGAYTF
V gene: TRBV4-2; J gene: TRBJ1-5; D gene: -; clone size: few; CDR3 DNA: TGTGCCAGCAGCCCCGAAGAAACCAATCAGCCCCAGCATTTT; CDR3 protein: CASSPEETNQPQHF
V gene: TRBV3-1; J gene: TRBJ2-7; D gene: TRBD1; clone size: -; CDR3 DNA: TGTGCCAGCAGCCAACGGACAGGGTACGAGCAGTACTTC; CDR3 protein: CASSQRTGYEQYF
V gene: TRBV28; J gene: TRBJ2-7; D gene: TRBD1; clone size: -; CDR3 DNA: TGTGCCAGCAGTTGGGGAAAGGGCCAGGGGGCCACCTACGAGCAGTACTTC; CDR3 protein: CASSWGKGQGATYEQYF
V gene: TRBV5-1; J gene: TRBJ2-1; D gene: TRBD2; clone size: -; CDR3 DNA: TGCGCCAGCAGGTACCCCTTAACTAGCGGGAGGGAGAACTACAATGAGCAGTTCTTC; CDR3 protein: CASRYPLTSGRENYNEQFF
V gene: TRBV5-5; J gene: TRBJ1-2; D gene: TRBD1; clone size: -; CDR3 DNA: TGTGCCAGCAGCGCAGACAGGGCTAACACCTTC; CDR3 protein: CASSADRANTF
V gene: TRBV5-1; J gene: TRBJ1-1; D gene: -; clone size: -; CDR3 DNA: TGCGCCAGCAGCTTCCAACAGGTGACTACGTCTGAAGCTTTCTTT; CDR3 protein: CASSFQQVTTSEAFF
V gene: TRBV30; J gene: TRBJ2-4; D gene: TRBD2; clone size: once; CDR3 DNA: TGTGCCTGGAGTTTAGGACTAGCGGGAGCCTTCGGGCAGTACTTC; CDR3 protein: CAWSLGLAGAFGQYF
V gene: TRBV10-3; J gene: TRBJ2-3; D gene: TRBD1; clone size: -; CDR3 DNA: TGTGCCATCAGTGAGCCGGGACAGAGGGTGTGGGATACGCAGTATTTT; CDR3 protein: CAISEPGQRVWDTQYF
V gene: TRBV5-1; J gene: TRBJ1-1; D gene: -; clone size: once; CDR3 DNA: TGCGCCAGCAGCGGCGGCGTACTTAATGTTTCGGGGCTGCCTGAAGCTTTCTTT; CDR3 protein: CASSGGVLNVSGLPEAFF
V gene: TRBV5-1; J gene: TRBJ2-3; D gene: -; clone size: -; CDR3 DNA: TGCGCCAGCAGCGGCGGGACCCCGGAAACAGATACGCAGTATTTT; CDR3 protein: CASSGGTPETDTQYF
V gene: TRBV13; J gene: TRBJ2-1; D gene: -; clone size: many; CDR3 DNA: TGTGCCAGCAGCTTAGCTAATAGCTACAATGAGCAGTTCTTC; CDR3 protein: CASSLANSYNEQFF
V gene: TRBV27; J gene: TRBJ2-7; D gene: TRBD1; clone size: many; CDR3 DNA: TGCGCCAGCAGCTTGGGACAGGTCTACGAGCAGTACTTC; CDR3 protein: CASSLGQVYEQYF
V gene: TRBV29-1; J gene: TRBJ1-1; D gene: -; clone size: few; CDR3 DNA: TGCAGCGTTCAGGACGGGAGCACTGAAGCTTTCTTT; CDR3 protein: CSVQDGSTEAFF
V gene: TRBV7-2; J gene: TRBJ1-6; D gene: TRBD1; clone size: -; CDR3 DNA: TGTGCCGGCAGCTCAACACAGGGGACGTATTCACCCCTCCACTTT; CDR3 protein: CAGSSTQGTYSPLHF
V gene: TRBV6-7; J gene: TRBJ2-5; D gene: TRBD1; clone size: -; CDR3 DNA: TGTGCCAGCAATCACAGTGACAGGGGGGTTCCCCAAGGGACCCAGTACTTC; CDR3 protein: CASNHSDRGVPQGTQYF
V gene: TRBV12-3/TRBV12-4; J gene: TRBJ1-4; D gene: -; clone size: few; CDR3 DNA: TGTGCCAGCAGTTTCAGGATCAAGAATGAAAAACTGTTTTTT; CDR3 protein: CASSFRIKNEKLFF
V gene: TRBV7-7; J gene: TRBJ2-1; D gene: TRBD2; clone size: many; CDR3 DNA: TGTGCCAGCAGCCCCGGACTAGCGGGGATAGATGAGCAGTTCTTC; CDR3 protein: CASSPGLAGIDEQFF
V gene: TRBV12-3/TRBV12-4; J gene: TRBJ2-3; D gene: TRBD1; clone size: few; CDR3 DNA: TGTGCCAGCAGTTTAAGAGGACAGGGGGGAAACACAGATACGCAGTATTTT; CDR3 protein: CASSLRGQGGNTDTQYF
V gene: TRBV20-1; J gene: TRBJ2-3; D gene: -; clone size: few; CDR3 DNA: TGCAGTGCTGCCCGGGACTTACGTGGCTTCATCAGGAATACGCAGTATTTT; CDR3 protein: CSAARDLRGFIRNTQYF
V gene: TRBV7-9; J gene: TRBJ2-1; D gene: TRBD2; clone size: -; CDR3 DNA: TGTGCCAGCAGCTTAACTAGCGGGGGGGTCTGGAATGAGCAGTTCTTC; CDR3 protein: CASSLTSGGVWNEQFF
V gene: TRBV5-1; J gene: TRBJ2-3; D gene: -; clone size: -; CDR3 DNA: TGCGCCAGCAGCCACACCGGGACGCCGGGTGGGACAGATACGCAGTATTTT; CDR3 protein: CASSHTGTPGGTDTQYF
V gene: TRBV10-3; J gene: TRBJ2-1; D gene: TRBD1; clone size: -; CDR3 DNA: TGTGCCAGCAGTAAACCGCCGGGACAGAACAATGAGCAGTTCTTC; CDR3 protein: CASSKPPGQNNEQFF
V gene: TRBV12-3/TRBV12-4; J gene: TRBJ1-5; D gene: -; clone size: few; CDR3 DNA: TGTGCCAGCCGAACCGGACGCGACTCGGGTCAGCCCCAGCATTTT; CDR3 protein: CASRTGRDSGQPQHF